The 27 T cell receptor beta chains below come from one sample, sequenced in a study of blood T cell repertoires in COVID-19. Some clones are missing from TCRdb's copy, which holds only in-frame ones; the method was immunoSEQ multiplex PCR. This table holds tens of thousands of clones, more than 65% found once. Sequences were obtained from peripheral blood. Source of these receptors: a man aged 80 or over with active or convalescent COVID-19.

The gene calls are TRBV3-1 (or the pseudogene TRBV3-2) and TRBJ1-5; D call uncertain. Germline assignment: CDR1 LGHDT and CDR2 YNNKEL (reference sequence). The V end lost 0 bases, the J end lost 7 bases, and 13 bases lay between the germline ends. The CDR3 covers 15 residues. In DNA, the CDR3 is TGTGCCAGCAGCCAAGATTTTGGGCAAAAACAGCCCCAGCATTTT. Protein: CASSQDFGQKQPQHF.

The chain carries TRBV19 and TRBJ2-1, with 11 nucleotides matching TRBD2. Germline-derived CDR1 and CDR2 are LNHDA and SQIVND (reference sequence). Trimming at V came to 7 bases and at J to 5 bases, leaving 7 bases not matched to a gene. The CDR3 consists of 15 residues. CDR3 nucleotide sequence: TGTGCCAGTACCGCACTAGCGGGGGTACACAATGAGCAGTTCTTC. This codes for CASTALAGVHNEQFF.

The J gene is TRBJ1-3, the V gene TRBV5-6; D remains unclear. The CDR3 runs 16 residues. From germline, CDR1 is SGHDT and CDR2 YYEEEE. The V end lost 0 bases, the J end lost 0 bases, and 10 bases lay between the germline ends. CDR3 loop: CASSLGPRLSGNTIYF. CDR3 in DNA: TGTGCCAGCAGCTTGGGTCCGCGACTCTCTGGAAACACCATATATTTT.

V is TRBV7-9 and J is TRBJ1-2; TRBD1 matches at 9 bases. This CDR3 comprises 13 residues. Germline V gives CDR1 SEHNR, CDR2 FQNEAQ (reference sequence). The CDR3 coding sequence is TGTGCGACAGGGGGAAACCTTAACTATGGCTACACCTTC. Its translation is CATGGNLNYGYTF.

V is TRBV28 and J is TRBJ2-6; D is perhaps TRBD1 (6 bases). The CDR3 contains 15 residues. Trimming removed 6 bases at V and 0 bases at J, with 9 bases between. In germline, CDR1 is MDHEN, CDR2 SYDVKM. DNA of the CDR3: TGTGCCAGCAGGGGGGCACCCTCTGGGGCCAACGTCCTGACTTTC. Its protein product is CASRGAPSGANVLTF. The whole variable domain, remainder taken from reference TRBV28 and TRBJ2-6, is DVKVTQSSRYLVKRTGEKVFLECVQDMDHENMFWYRQDPGLGLRLIYFSYDVKMKEKGDIPEGYSVSREKKERFSLILESASTNQTSMYLCASRGAPSGANVLTFGAGSRLTVL.

The V gene is TRBV3-1 (or the pseudogene TRBV3-2), the J gene TRBJ2-3; D call uncertain. V shed 1 base and J shed 5 bases, with 7 bases lying between them. Germline values: CDR1 LGHDT, CDR2 YNNKEL (reference sequence). There are 13 residues in the CDR3. The CDR3 loop reads CASSQAREDTQYF. The CDR3 DNA reads as TGTGCCAGCAGCCAAGCTAGAGAAGATACGCAGTATTTT.

V gene TRBV7-2 combines with J gene TRBJ1-3; D gene uncertain. Deletions cut 5 bases from V and 4 bases from J, with 15 bases between. In germline, CDR1 is SGHTA, CDR2 FQGNSA. The CDR3 sequence is 15 residues long. The CDR3 nucleotides are TGTGCCAGCAGCCTTTTTATAGTAGAGGGAAACACCATATATTTT. This translates into CASSLFIVEGNTIYF.

CDR3 amino acids: CASSQVFFPVDSGNTIYF. The CDR3 bases are TGCGCCAGCAGCCAAGTTTTTTTCCCGGTTGACTCTGGAAACACCATATATTTT. The J gene is TRBJ1-3, the V gene TRBV4-1, with unresolved D. Per the germline V gene, CDR1 is MGHRA and CDR2 is YSYEKL. The CDR3 covers 18 residues. Deletions cut 1 base from V and 0 bases from J, with 16 bases between.

The rearrangement links TRBV27 to TRBJ2-7, with D hard to call. Germline CDR1 MNHEY, CDR2 SMNVEV (reference sequence). This CDR3 spans 13 amino acids. V dropped 2 bases and J dropped 6 bases, with 11 bases sitting between them. CDR3 bases: TGTGCCAGCAGTTTAGTACCCCCAGGCGAGCAGTACTTC. Protein product: CASSLVPPGEQYF.

The chain is built from TRBV5-8 and TRBJ2-7; possible D gene TRBD1, 6 bases. The CDR3 is 12 residues long. V was cut by 0 bases and J by 9 bases, with 10 bases left in between. Germline CDR1 reads SGHTS; CDR2 reads YDEGEE. CDR3 nucleotide sequence: TGTGCCAGCAGCTTGGTGGGGGCGGGGCAGTACTTC. Protein: CASSLVGAGQYF.

The chain links TRBV5-4 to TRBJ2-5; 8 positions match TRBD1. The CDR3 runs to 15 residues. Trimming took 4 bases from V and 9 from J; bases not matched to a gene: 14. Per germline, CDR1 SGHNT and CDR2 YYREEE (reference sequence). The CDR3 region has the DNA TGTGCCAGCAGCCCGTCGCAGGGGGCGACCGAGCCCCAGTACTTC. Encoded protein: CASSPSQGATEPQYF.

This clone was seen only a few times. J is TRBJ2-2 and V is TRBV24-1, with a tentative D call TRBD2 (7 bases). Trimming removed 5 bases from V and 5 bases from J, with 20 bases in between. The germline V gene encodes CDR1 KGHDR and CDR2 SFDVKD. The CDR3 covers 17 residues. Here the CDR3 DNA reads TGTGCCACCAGTGTGTCTAAGGGGGGGGCGTGGACCGGGGAGCTGTTTTTT. Translated: CATSVSKGGAWTGELFF.

The V and J genes are TRBV20-1 and TRBJ1-2; 7 bases are a match to TRBD1. Germline assignment: CDR1 DFQATT and CDR2 SNEGSKA (reference sequence). The CDR3 is 13 residues long. Unmatched junction bases numbered 4, after V lost 3 bases and J lost 3 bases. The CDR3 region is CSASRGTDYGYTF. DNA of the CDR3: TGCAGTGCTAGTAGGGGGACAGACTATGGCTACACCTTC.

This clone was seen a few times. This chain connects TRBV15 to TRBJ1-2; D is perhaps TRBD1 (6 bases). With 5 bases removed from V and 2 bases from J, the gap between germline ends came to 18 bases. The CDR3 covers 16 residues. Germline loops: CDR1 LNHNV, CDR2 YYDKDF (reference sequence). CDR3 amino acids: CATSRRQGTGNYGYTF. In DNA form, the CDR3 reads TGTGCCACCAGCCGACGACAAGGTACAGGGAACTATGGCTACACCTTC.

This chain links TRBV19 with TRBJ2-1; unclear D gene. V lost 5 bases and J 8 bases, leaving 19 bases between the germline ends. Germline V CDR1 and CDR2: LNHDA, SQIVND (reference sequence). This CDR3 is built from 15 residues. The CDR3 sequence: CASSQMANLNDEQFF. In nucleotides, the CDR3 is TGTGCCAGTAGTCAAATGGCAAACCTTAACGATGAGCAGTTCTTC.

This chain connects TRBV15 to TRBJ2-1; D may be TRBD1 (6 bases). The CDR3 consists of 16 residues. Trimming shortened V by 3 bases and J by 10 bases, and 22 bases separated the two germline ends. Germline V gene sequence: CDR1 LNHNV, CDR2 YYDKDF (reference sequence). The CDR3 DNA sequence: TGTGCCACCAGCAGGCCTTTGAGGGGGAGCCCCCGGGAGCAGTTCTTC. It is translated as CATSRPLRGSPREQFF. The full variable domain, rest sourced from reference TRBV15 and TRBJ2-1, is DAMVIQNPRYQVTQFGKPVTLSCSQTLNHNVMYWYQQKSSQAPKLLFHYYDKDFNNEADTPDNFQSRRPNTSFCFLDIRSPGLGDTAMYLCATSRPLRGSPREQFFGPGTRLTVL.

The chain couples TRBV27 to TRBJ1-2; the D is unclear. V was clipped by 5 bases and J by 4 bases, with 11 bases between them. The germline V gene encodes CDR1 MNHEY and CDR2 SMNVEV (reference sequence). The CDR3 runs 13 residues. Here the CDR3 reads CASSPLDTYGYTF. As DNA, the CDR3 is TGTGCCAGCAGTCCACTCGACACCTATGGCTACACCTTC.

The rearrangement uses TRBV7-8 and TRBJ1-4; TRBD1 might be the D (6 bases). Germline values: CDR1 SGHVS, CDR2 FQNEAQ. V was trimmed by 0 bases and J by 6 bases, leaving 11 bases between them. The length of the CDR3 is 15 residues. Written as DNA, the CDR3 is TGTGCCAGCAGCTTAGCGTTGGGGGCCTATGAAAAACTGTTTTTT. It encodes CASSLALGAYEKLFF.

V gene TRBV28 combines with J gene TRBJ1-2; 8 bases align to TRBD1. The CDR3 spans 17 residues. Trimming took 1 base from V and 2 from J; bases not matched to a gene: 9. CDR1 MDHEN and CDR2 SYDVKM come from the germline V gene. This CDR3 is CASSLSGTGQPNYGYTF. For the CDR3, the DNA is TGTGCCAGCAGTTTATCAGGGACAGGTCAACCGAACTATGGCTACACCTTC.

The V call is TRBV5-4, the J call TRBJ2-5; tentatively, D is TRBD2 (6 bases). V dropped 4 bases and J dropped 4 bases, with 8 bases sitting between them. The CDR3 extends over 12 amino acids. Germline V gene data show CDR1 as SGHNT and CDR2 as YYREEE (reference sequence). This CDR3 is CASSGTGETQYF. The DNA of the CDR3 is TGTGCCAGCAGCGGGACTGGAGAGACCCAGTACTTC.

This clone was counted only a few times. This sequence joins TRBV7-9 and TRBJ1-1; TRBD1 matches at 9 bases. The length of the CDR3 is 14 residues. V gave up 6 bases and J gave up 3 bases; unmatched junction bases: 5. CDR1 is SEHNR, CDR2 FQNEAQ, per germline (reference sequence). CDR3 DNA sequence: TGTGCCAGCAGAAGGGACAGGGACTACACTGAAGCTTTCTTT. This encodes CASRRDRDYTEAFF.

The chain recombines TRBV5-1 with TRBJ1-2; 7 nucleotides agree with TRBD1. This CDR3 has 14 residues. The junction had 6 bases not matched to a gene; V was cut back by 1 base and J by 6 bases. Germline values: CDR1 SGHRS, CDR2 YFSETQ. This chain's CDR3 is CASSLQTGADGYTF. In nucleotides, the CDR3 is TGCGCCAGCAGCTTGCAAACAGGGGCGGATGGCTACACCTTC.

In this sample, this clone turned up once. The chain combines TRBV28 with TRBJ1-6; weak D call: TRBD1 (5 bases). The CDR3 covers 16 residues. V was clipped by 6 bases and J by 0 bases, with 12 bases between them. From germline, CDR1 is MDHEN and CDR2 SYDVKM. The CDR3 DNA sequence: TGTGCCAGCAGCACGGGACTGAGCTCCTATAATTCACCCCTCCACTTT. Its protein product is CASSTGLSSYNSPLHF. The variable domain in full, with the rest retrieved from reference TRBV28 and TRBJ1-6, is DVKVTQSSRYLVKRTGEKVFLECVQDMDHENMFWYRQDPGLGLRLIYFSYDVKMKEKGDIPEGYSVSREKKERFSLILESASTNQTSMYLCASSTGLSSYNSPLHFGNGTRLTVT.

The chain uses TRBV15 and TRBJ2-5; 8 bases are shared with TRBD2. The V segment lost 7 bases and the J segment 2 bases; nucleotides outside the gene matches: 21. CDR3 length: 19 residues. Looked up from germline, CDR1 is LNHNV and CDR2 is YYDKDF (reference sequence). CDR3 loop: CATNLRGGMSGGRQETQYF. In DNA, the CDR3 is TGTGCCACCAACCTCCGGGGAGGGATGAGCGGGGGAAGGCAAGAGACCCAGTACTTC.

The CDR3 DNA follows: TGCGCCAGCAGCCCCTGGGGACAGGGGCCTGGGGCCAACGTCCTGACTTTC. Its protein product is CASSPWGQGPGANVLTF. The chain employs TRBV10-1 and TRBJ2-6; 10 positions agree with TRBD1. Germline CDR1 and CDR2: WNHNN and SYGVQD (reference sequence). The CDR3 spans 17 residues. J was trimmed by 2 bases and V by 6 bases; bases with no gene match: 7.

V and J are TRBV2 and TRBJ1-6, with D maybe TRBD1 (5 bases). This CDR3 spans 13 amino acids. Germline CDR1 is SNHLY and CDR2 is FYNNEI. Trimming left V 11 bases short and J 6 bases short, with 14 bases between. The CDR3 region is CADAAGGNSPLHF. The CDR3 DNA reads TGTGCCGACGCGGCGGGGGGTAATTCACCCCTCCACTTT.

The chain carries TRBV10-3 and TRBJ1-6; D is perhaps TRBD1 (5 bases). The CDR3 consists of 13 residues. The germline V gene has CDR1 ENHRY and CDR2 SYGVKD. Trimming stripped 6 bases from V and 4 bases from J, with 7 bases between. CDR3 in amino acids: CAIRGGYNSPLHF. For the CDR3, the DNA is TGTGCCATCAGGGGGGGTTATAATTCACCCCTCCACTTT.